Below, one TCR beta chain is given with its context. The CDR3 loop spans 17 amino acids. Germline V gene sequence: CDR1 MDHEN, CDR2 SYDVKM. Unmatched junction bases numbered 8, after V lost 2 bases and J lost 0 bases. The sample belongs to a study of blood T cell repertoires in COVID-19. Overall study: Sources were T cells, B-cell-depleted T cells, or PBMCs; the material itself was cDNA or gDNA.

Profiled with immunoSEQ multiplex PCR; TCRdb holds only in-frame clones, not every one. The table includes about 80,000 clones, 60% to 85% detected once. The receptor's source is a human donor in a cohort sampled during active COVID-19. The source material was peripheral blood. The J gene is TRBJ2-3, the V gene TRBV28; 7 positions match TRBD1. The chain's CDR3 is CASSLGLTGSSTDTQYF. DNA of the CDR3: TGTGCCAGCAGTTTAGGCTTGACAGGGTCTAGCACAGATACGCAGTATTTT.